The 31 T cell receptor beta chains in this list originate from one sample, sequenced in a study of T cell changes during pregnancy in multiple sclerosis (dated by TCRdb to about 2019). The library was built by means of the immunoSEQ multiplex PCR assay. Held by TCRdb, this immuneACCESS table contains in-frame sequences only and omits some clones. Under half of the omission traces to an unresolved V gene where checked; the cause of the rest is unknown. The table for this sample lists approximately 61,000 clones; around nine tenths of them were counted only once. Clones ranked in the top ten supply 3.3% of the sample. This sample comprised peripheral blood, obtained in the first trimester of pregnancy. These receptors all stem from a female donor in good health, enrolled as a control in a pregnancy study.

The chain is built from TRBV27 and TRBJ2-1; D might be TRBD2 (5 bases). Trimming pared 7 bases from V and 6 bases from J, leaving 7 bases between. Germline CDR1 reads MNHEY; CDR2 reads SMNVEV (reference sequence). This CDR3 region has 11 residues. The chain's CDR3 is CASIGGNEQFF. The CDR3 nucleotides are TGTGCCAGCATAGGAGGCAATGAGCAGTTCTTC.

This clone has just one count. This sequence joins TRBV7-2 and TRBJ1-2, with no clear D. The CDR3 contains 13 residues. Germline values: CDR1 SGHTA, CDR2 FQGNSA. Trimming cost V 2 bases and J 6 bases, with 10 bases left between them. The CDR3 spells CASSLSGGNGYTF. The CDR3 bases are TGTGCCAGCAGCTTATCTGGAGGGAATGGCTACACCTTC. Using reference TRBV7-2 and TRBJ1-2 for the parts outside the CDR3, the full variable domain is GAGVSQSPSNKVTEKGKDVELRCDPISGHTALYWYRQSLGQGLEFLIYFQGNSAPDKSGLPSDRFSAERTGGSVSTLTIQRTQQEDSAVYLCASSLSGGNGYTFGSGTRLTVV.

The V gene is TRBV9, the J gene TRBJ1-1; unclear D gene. V was trimmed by 2 bases and J by 4 bases, leaving 15 bases between them. The germline V gene has CDR1 SGDLS and CDR2 YYNGEE. This CDR3 spans 15 amino acids. The CDR3 DNA is TGTGCCAGCAGCGTCGGATCGAGGAGGATCACTGAAGCTTTCTTT. Translation: CASSVGSRRITEAFF.

This clone was counted once. The chain is built from TRBV2 and TRBJ1-5; TRBD1 matches 7 bases. The CDR3 is 14 amino acids. Per the germline V gene, CDR1 is SNHLY and CDR2 is FYNNEI. Trimming removed 1 base from V and 5 bases from J; junction bases left unmatched: 2. The CDR3 region is CASSEGQGDQPQHF. CDR3 nucleotides: TGTGCCAGCAGTGAAGGGCAGGGGGATCAGCCCCAGCATTTT.

The chain has TRBV28 and TRBJ1-5; tentatively, D is TRBD1 (6 bases). Germline V gene sequence: CDR1 MDHEN, CDR2 SYDVKM. The length of the CDR3 is 14 residues. V was trimmed by 7 bases and J by 4 bases, leaving 14 bases between them. CDR3: CASTTGTQNQPQHF. The CDR3, as DNA: TGTGCCAGCACTACCGGGACACAAAATCAGCCCCAGCATTTT. Together with reference TRBV28 and TRBJ1-5, the CDR3 gives the full variable domain: DVKVTQSSRYLVKRTGEKVFLECVQDMDHENMFWYRQDPGLGLRLIYFSYDVKMKEKGDIPEGYSVSREKKERFSLILESASTNQTSMYLCASTTGTQNQPQHFGDGTRLSIL.

The chain uses TRBV7-9 and TRBJ1-4, with D tentatively TRBD1 (6 bases). Germline V gives CDR1 SEHNR, CDR2 FQNEAQ (reference sequence). V was trimmed by 2 bases and J by 0 bases, leaving 13 bases between them. The CDR3 extends over 17 amino acids. The CDR3 spells CASSLIRGTSTNEKLFF. CDR3 DNA: TGTGCCAGCAGCTTAATTAGGGGGACATCAACTAATGAAAAACTGTTTTTT.

The chain is built from TRBV5-4 and TRBJ2-2; possibly TRBD2 for D (5 bases). The V and J ends lost 7 bases and 4 bases respectively, with 20 bases between them. The CDR3 has 16 residues. Germline values: CDR1 SGHNT, CDR2 YYREEE (reference sequence). Written as DNA, the CDR3 is TGTGCCAGCCACGTGGGAGCTCGGTTGGCCACCGGGGAGCTGTTTTTT. Its protein is CASHVGARLATGELFF.

This chain joins TRBV21-1 and TRBJ2-1; TRBD1 was called by the table and not checked on the DNA. TRBV21-1 is designated a pseudogene. This CDR3 comprises 19 residues. In DNA, the CDR3 is TGTGCCAGCAGCAAAGGATCGTCTGGGCACGAAAGCTCCTACAATGAGCAGTTCTTC. It codes for CASSKGSSGHESSYNEQFF.

This clone was counted once. The chain carries TRBV15 and TRBJ2-2, with 9 bases lining up with TRBD2. There are 17 residues in the CDR3. With 7 bases clipped from V and 0 bases from J, the junction kept 9 bases outside the gene matches. Germline loops: CDR1 LNHNV, CDR2 YYDKDF (reference sequence). CDR3 protein: CATTGLAGLTNTGELFF. The CDR3 DNA reads as TGTGCCACCACCGGGCTAGCGGGACTAACGAACACCGGGGAGCTGTTTTTT.

The CDR3 DNA follows: TGCGCCAGCAGCCAAAGCCCCATAAGGACAGGGGGCATAAATGAGCAGTTCTTC. Its protein product is CASSQSPIRTGGINEQFF. The rearrangement uses TRBV4-1 and TRBJ2-1, with 11 bases that match TRBD1. Germline CDR1 is MGHRA and CDR2 is YSYEKL. The V and J ends lost 2 bases and 7 bases, in that order; junction bases with no gene match: 13. This CDR3 has 18 amino acids.

The table lists this clone with a count of one. V usage is TRBV4-3 and J usage is TRBJ2-1; 9 positions match TRBD2. Germline V gives CDR1 LGHNA, CDR2 YSLEER. The V gene end was trimmed by 4 bases and the J gene end by 6 bases; junction bases not matched to a gene: 7. The CDR3 totals 15 residues. This CDR3 is CASSPETSGINEQFF. The CDR3 nucleotides are TGCGCCAGCAGCCCAGAGACTAGCGGTATCAATGAGCAGTTCTTC.

This clone was observed at least ten times. The rearrangement uses TRBV11-2 and TRBJ2-1; TRBD2 matches at 10 bases. Losses at the gene ends were 5 bases for V and 8 bases for J; bases not matched to a gene: 15. The CDR3 consists of 17 residues. CDR1 SGHAT and CDR2 FQNNGV come from the germline V gene. CDR3 sequence reads: CASSPFGASGSGYEQFF. For the CDR3, the DNA is TGTGCCAGCAGCCCATTTGGGGCTAGCGGGAGTGGGTATGAGCAGTTCTTC. Supplemented by reference TRBV11-2 and TRBJ2-1, the full variable domain reads EAGVAQSPRYKIIEKRQSVAFWCNPISGHATLYWYQQILGQGPKLLIQFQNNGVVDDSQLPKDRFSAERLKGVDSTLKIQPAKLEDSAVYLCASSPFGASGSGYEQFFGPGTRLTVL.

This chain joins TRBV6-5 and TRBJ2-1, with D tentatively TRBD2 (5 bases). V was pared by 6 bases and J by 8 bases, with 11 bases between. Germline V gene sequence: CDR1 MNHEY, CDR2 SVGAGI. The CDR3 has 12 amino acids. CDR3 residues: CASRTLGDEQFF. CDR3 DNA sequence: TGTGCCAGCAGAACCCTCGGGGATGAGCAGTTCTTC.

The V call is TRBV7-8, the J call TRBJ2-7, with 10 bases lining up with TRBD1. Germline assignment: CDR1 SGHVS and CDR2 FQNEAQ. The CDR3 consists of 13 residues. J gave up 8 bases and V 3 bases, and 4 bases lay outside the gene matches. CDR3 loop: CASSFLDRGKQYF. CDR3 coding DNA: TGTGCCAGCAGCTTTCTGGACAGGGGGAAGCAGTACTTC.

The V and J genes are TRBV30 and TRBJ1-2; weak D call: TRBD1 (6 bases). The germline V gene encodes CDR1 GTSNPN and CDR2 SVGIG (reference sequence). The CDR3 has 14 residues. The V end lost 4 bases, the J end lost 4 bases, and 16 bases lay between the germline ends. Written as DNA, the CDR3 is TGTGCCTGGAAGGGGACACGGGAATCCTATGGCTACACCTTC. This encodes CAWKGTRESYGYTF.

The chain employs TRBV6-1 and TRBJ1-5; no firm D call. The germline V and J ends were trimmed by 4 bases and 7 bases, with 17 bases remaining between them. CDR1 is MNHNS, CDR2 SASEGT, per germline. This CDR3 contains 15 residues. The DNA of the CDR3 is TGTGCCAGCAGTGCTAGAGGGCCGCGACCCCAGCCCCAGCATTTT. Amino acids: CASSARGPRPQPQHF.

J is TRBJ1-3 and V is TRBV18, with 7 bases identical to TRBD1. The length of the CDR3 is 19 residues. From germline, CDR1 is KGHSH and CDR2 LQKENI. The V gene end was trimmed by 4 bases and the J gene end by 2 bases; junction bases not matched to a gene: 17. The CDR3 nucleotides read TGTGCCAGCTCACTATCTATAGGACAGGCCTTGCCACCTGGAAACACCATATATTTT. Translating it yields CASSLSIGQALPPGNTIYF.

The CDR3 sequence is CASSGDRGHTPNTEAFF. DNA for the CDR3: TGTGCCAGCAGCGGGGACAGGGGACATACGCCGAACACTGAAGCTTTCTTT. The chain couples TRBV5-5 to TRBJ1-1; 10 bases agree with TRBD1. CDR3 length: 17 residues. The V segment lost 4 bases and the J segment 1 base; nucleotides outside the gene matches: 10. The V gene's germline CDR1 is SGHKS and CDR2 YYEKEE (reference sequence).

The chain has TRBV27 and TRBJ1-2, with D tentatively TRBD1 (5 bases). The CDR3 loop spans 13 amino acids. Germline assignment: CDR1 MNHEY and CDR2 SMNVEV (reference sequence). V gave up 2 bases and J gave up 2 bases, with 6 bases separating them. The CDR3 DNA reads TGTGCCAGCAGTTTAGGGGCAAACTATGGCTACACCTTC. This translates into CASSLGANYGYTF.

J is TRBJ2-7 and V is TRBV18, with 8 bases that match TRBD2. The trim removed 6 bases at V and 6 bases at J, leaving 22 bases unmatched. The CDR3 loop spans 18 amino acids. Germline V gene data show CDR1 as KGHSH and CDR2 as LQKENI. This chain's CDR3 is CASSTLRREGFGPGEQYF. In nucleotides, the CDR3 is TGTGCCAGCTCTACTCTACGCCGGGAGGGGTTTGGTCCGGGCGAGCAGTACTTC.

The count of this clone is one. V gene TRBV30 combines with J gene TRBJ1-1; 10 nucleotides agree with TRBD1. CDR1 and CDR2 (germline): GTSNPN, SVGIG (reference sequence). The CDR3 is 14 amino acids. Losses at the gene ends were 1 base for V and 5 bases for J; bases not matched to a gene: 4. The CDR3 DNA sequence: TGTGCCTGGAGTGGAGGGACAGGGGTGACTGAAGCTTTCTTT. Translating it yields CAWSGGTGVTEAFF.

V and J are TRBV7-3 and TRBJ2-5; 7 nucleotides line up with TRBD1. This CDR3 spans 16 amino acids. Germline CDR1 and CDR2: SGHTA and FQGTGA. After removal of 5 bases from V and 4 bases from J, the junction contained 13 bases not matched to a gene. The DNA for the CDR3 is TGTGCCAGCAGCCGAAATGGCAGGGGGAGTTTAGAGACCCAGTACTTC. Translation gives CASSRNGRGSLETQYF.

This clone appeared a single time. The rearrangement links TRBV4-2 to TRBJ2-2; 10 bases are shared with TRBD2. Germline assignment: CDR1 LGHNA and CDR2 YNFKEQ. V shed 8 bases, J shed 7 bases, and the junction held 16 bases outside the gene matches. There are 17 residues in the CDR3. CDR3 sequence: CASRRFSAGGGSGELFF. CDR3 DNA sequence: TGTGCCAGCCGGAGGTTTTCAGCGGGAGGGGGAAGCGGGGAGCTGTTTTTT.

The rearrangement joins TRBV7-3 to TRBJ2-3; D gene ambiguous. The CDR3 loop spans 13 amino acids. Germline V lookup: CDR1 SGHTA, CDR2 FQGTGA. Trimming took off 2 bases at V and 6 bases at J, with 9 bases between the two ends. Here the CDR3 reads CASSLGRADTQYF. CDR3 coding DNA: TGTGCCAGCAGCTTAGGTCGAGCGGATACGCAGTATTTT.

J is TRBJ1-2 and V is TRBV27, with 8 nucleotides matching TRBD1. Germline CDR1 reads MNHEY; CDR2 reads SMNVEV (reference sequence). Losses at the gene ends were 4 bases for V and 4 bases for J; bases not matched to a gene: 8. This CDR3 spans 15 amino acids. In nucleotides, the CDR3 is TGTGCCAGCAGTTCACAGGGGGAGCCCACCTATGGCTACACCTTC. As protein: CASSSQGEPTYGYTF.

The chain employs TRBV5-6 and TRBJ2-4, with a tentative D call TRBD2 (5 bases). Germline-derived CDR1 and CDR2 are SGHDT and YYEEEE. There are 14 residues in the CDR3. V shed 0 bases and J shed 5 bases, with 9 bases lying between them. The CDR3 is CASSLGLLQNIQYF. In nucleotides, the CDR3 is TGTGCCAGCAGCTTGGGACTACTTCAAAACATTCAGTACTTC.

The chain is built from TRBV6-1 and TRBJ1-4; no definite D call. V was shortened by 5 bases and J by 6 bases, with 10 bases between the two germline ends. This CDR3 has 13 amino acids. Germline V lookup: CDR1 MNHNS, CDR2 SASEGT. CDR3 coding DNA: TGTGCCAGCAGTCCCGTTCCAGATGAAAAACTGTTTTTT. Translated, it gives CASSPVPDEKLFF.

This chain uses TRBV28 with TRBJ1-1; tentative D call: TRBD1 (6 bases). Germline lookup yields CDR1 MDHEN and CDR2 SYDVKM. The CDR3 covers 14 residues. The germline V and J ends were trimmed by 7 bases and 3 bases, with 15 bases remaining between them. CDR3 nucleotides: TGTGCCAGCATCATACAGGGAGGGGACACTGAAGCTTTCTTT. This translates into CASIIQGGDTEAFF.

The chain links TRBV18 to TRBJ2-5; 9 nucleotides match TRBD2. The V and J ends lost 3 bases and 3 bases, in that order; junction bases with no gene match: 2. The germline V gene encodes CDR1 KGHSH and CDR2 LQKENI. The CDR3 is made up of 14 amino acids. The CDR3 coding sequence is TGTGCCAGCTCACCGAGACTAGCGGAAGAGACCCAGTACTTC. Its translation: CASSPRLAEETQYF.

This chain connects TRBV29-1 to TRBJ2-1; 7 nucleotides match TRBD1. The CDR3 totals 16 residues. Trimming took 6 bases from V and 0 from J; bases not matched to a gene: 11. Germline lookup yields CDR1 SQVTM and CDR2 ANQGSEA. This CDR3 reads CSVARGQAPSYNEQFF. The CDR3 DNA reads TGCAGCGTCGCTAGGGGGCAGGCGCCCTCCTACAATGAGCAGTTCTTC.

The J gene is TRBJ2-3, the V gene TRBV19, with 10 bases matching TRBD1. The junction had 8 bases not matched to a gene; V was cut back by 4 bases and J by 4 bases. Germline lookup yields CDR1 LNHDA and CDR2 SQIVND (reference sequence). CDR3 size: 16 residues. The DNA for the CDR3 is TGTGCCAGTAGTACTCCCGGGACAGGGGTGGCAGATACGCAGTATTTT. Its protein is CASSTPGTGVADTQYF.